This TCR beta chain was obtained from a study of monozygotic twins with inflammatory bowel disease. Study-wide findings and caveats: Compared with healthy co-twins, IBD patients showed reduced TCRbeta repertoire diversity by inverse Simpson.

On this clonotype: Antigen: not known.

For every sample, eight separate reactions were used to make cDNA. TCRalpha and TCRbeta cDNA went through two nested PCRs of around 15 and 9 cycles. TCRdb re-called the 5' RACE reads; one entry per CDR3 protein, DNA not given. This repertoire comprises about 210,000 distinct CDR3 sequences; its ten largest clones make up roughly 8%. Germline CDR1 SQVTM, CDR2 ANQGSEA. The CDR3 totals 15 residues. V and J are TRBV29-1 and TRBJ1-2; TCRdb outputs TRBD1, but without DNA this stays unchecked. Sequencing was carried out using blood. The receptor comes from a human donor with ulcerative colitis or Crohn's disease, or a healthy co-twin of an affected twin (not recorded which). The CDR3 spells CSVEVSQGGNDGYTF.